This TCR beta chain was obtained from a study of T cell responses to AZD1222 COVID-19 vaccine. Assay: immunoSEQ multiplex PCR; the TCRdb copy retains only in-frame clones and omits some. Among 80,000 to 90,000 clones listed, roughly 90% were seen once. Germline lookup yields CDR1 SGHAT and CDR2 FQNNGV. The CDR3 sequence is 15 residues long. Trimming at V came to 1 base and at J to 2 bases, leaving 3 bases not matched to a gene. The sequence was collected from an adult in good health. The sample here was peripheral blood, taken on day 0 of MenACWY control vaccination. V and J are TRBV11-2 and TRBJ2-7, with 9 bases identical to TRBD2. CDR3 loop: CASSLVLAGTYEQYF. The DNA of the CDR3 is TGTGCCAGCAGCTTAGTGCTAGCGGGGACCTACGAGCAGTACTTC.